This TCR beta chain derives from a study of CD8 T cells in Susac syndrome. Sequencing of TCR beta was carried out in blood CD8+ and CD4+ T cells. Random-hexamer reverse transcription was applied to 0.5 to 1 ug RNA. TCRdb re-derived calls from the immunoSEQ multiplex PCR reads in MiXCR, one entry per CDR3 protein. The table includes a few hundred thousand distinct CDR3 sequences, 95% detected once. V lost 4 bases to trimming and J lost 1 base, with 5 bases between them. The CDR3 runs to 11 residues. Germline V gene sequence: CDR1 SQVTM, CDR2 ANQGSEA. Specimen: CD4+ T cells from PBMCs. The sequence was collected from a human donor with multiple sclerosis. V gene TRBV29-1 combines with J gene TRBJ2-7, with no clear D. This chain's CDR3 is CSVVVSYEQYF. Here the CDR3 DNA reads TGCAGCGTTGTTGTATCCTACGAGCAGTACTTC.